Listed here are 25 T cell receptor beta chains from one sample, sequenced in a study of T cells in Graves' hyperthyroidism and ophthalmopathy. The CDR3 regions of TCR beta were amplified from RNA transcripts. The HTBI primer set served for first-round RT-PCR of the TCR CDR3. TCRdb recomputed calls from the multiplex PCR reads with MiXCR, one row per CDR3 protein. The sample has roughly 500,000 distinct CDR3 sequences, under 60% seen once. Sample: peripheral blood or thyroid tissue (not recorded which). The source of these receptors is an adult woman with Graves' disease, either hyperthyroidism or ophthalmopathy (not recorded which).

This clonotype was detected many times. This chain joins TRBV9 and TRBJ1-5; 8 nucleotides align to TRBD1. Germline V gene lookup returns CDR1 SGDLS and CDR2 YYNGEE. The CDR3 length is 14 residues. Trimming removed 5 bases from V and 5 bases from J; junction bases left unmatched: 6. This CDR3 is CASSSDRVDQPQHF. DNA of the CDR3: TGTGCCAGCAGTTCGGACAGGGTGGATCAGCCCCAGCATTTT. Filled out from reference TRBV9 and TRBJ1-5, the complete variable domain reads DSGVTQTPKHLITATGQRVTLRCSPRSGDLSVYWYQQSLDQGLQFLIQYYNGEERAKGNILERFSAQQFPDLHSELNLSSLELGDSALYFCASSSDRVDQPQHFGDGTRLSIL.

With respect to this clonotype: A single base separates this from a much larger clone, so it may be a read error. The chain has TRBV10-3 and TRBJ1-2; D perhaps matches TRBD1 (6 bases). Trimming removed 5 bases from V and 6 bases from J, with 10 bases in between. This CDR3 is 12 amino acids long. Per germline, CDR1 ENHRY and CDR2 SYGVKD. CDR3 amino acids: CAISKTGHGYTF. For the CDR3, the DNA is TGTGCCATCAGTAAGACAGGACATGGCTACACCTTC.

Ten or more counts support this clonotype. At one boundary the junction diverges from the germline segment, which might be a read error. This chain uses TRBV9 with TRBJ1-3; D unresolved. Germline assignment: CDR1 SGDLS and CDR2 YYNGEE. The CDR3 loop spans 12 amino acids. DNA of the CDR3: TGTGCCAGCAGCCCAGGTGGAGACACCATATATTTT. Protein sequence: CASSPGGDTIYF.

Turning to this clonotype: The final CDR3 position lacks the conserved phenylalanine or tryptophan, pointing to a likely read error. This rearrangement joins TRBV7-9 to TRBJ2-7; perhaps TRBD1 as D (8 bases). The germline V gene encodes CDR1 SEHNR and CDR2 FQNEAQ (reference sequence). The CDR3 contains 15 residues. Trimming shortened V by 5 bases and J by 2 bases, and 16 bases separated the two germline ends. CDR3 amino acids: CASSPGGGGPYEQYL. DNA for the CDR3: TGTGCCAGCAGCCCAGGGGGCGGGGGACCCTACGAGCAGTACCTC.

This clonotype was recorded only once. This chain joins TRBV10-3 and TRBJ1-2; D is perhaps TRBD1 (5 bases). V gave up 7 bases and J gave up 7 bases, with 13 bases separating them. From germline, CDR1 is ENHRY and CDR2 SYGVKD. The CDR3 contains 12 residues. The CDR3 nucleotides read TGTGCCATCACCGACAGAGAGAGTGGCTACACCTTC. Translated: CAITDRESGYTF.

Ten or more counts support this clonotype. This chain links TRBV27 with TRBJ1-4; 7 positions match TRBD1. CDR1 is MNHEY and CDR2 is SMNVEV in the germline V gene (reference sequence). V gave up 6 bases and J gave up 6 bases; unmatched junction bases: 4. The CDR3 sequence is 13 residues long. CDR3 sequence: CASRTGNDEKLFF. DNA of the CDR3: TGTGCCAGCAGGACAGGGAACGATGAAAAACTGTTTTTT.

This clonotype showed up many times. The CDR3 nucleotides read TGTGCCAGTAGTCCCCTCACAGGGACAGGGGAGTTCGGAGTGTCTTTCTTT. Amino acids: CASSPLTGTGEFGVSFF. V and J are TRBV19 and TRBJ1-1; 10 positions agree with TRBD1. With 5 bases clipped from V and 12 bases from J, the junction kept 21 bases outside the gene matches. The V gene's germline CDR1 is LNHDA and CDR2 SQIVND (reference sequence). The CDR3 is 17 residues long.

This clonotype was seen only a few times. The chain has TRBV5-1 and TRBJ2-5; D tentatively fits TRBD1 or TRBD2 (5 bases each). V was cut by 4 bases and J by 2 bases, with 15 bases left in between. Germline CDR1 is SGHRS and CDR2 is YFSETQ. This CDR3 has 15 residues. CDR3 in amino acids: CASSPLGESQETQYF. CDR3 nucleotides: TGCGCCAGCAGCCCCCTAGGGGAGTCTCAAGAGACCCAGTACTTC.

This chain uses TRBV7-9 with TRBJ1-3; TRBD1 is a possible D gene (6 bases). Trimming took 4 bases from V and 1 from J, leaving 14 bases between them. The CDR3 length is 16 residues. Germline CDR1 is SEHNR and CDR2 is FQNEAQ (reference sequence). The CDR3 bases are TGTGCCAGCAGCTCCGGGACAAGGGGGTCTGGAAACACCATATATTTT. The encoded protein is CASSSGTRGSGNTIYF.

The chain links TRBV5-1 to TRBJ1-5; no clear D. Germline CDR1 is SGHRS and CDR2 is YFSETQ. V was clipped by 5 bases and J by 6 bases, with 15 bases between them. This CDR3 spans 14 amino acids. CDR3 loop: CASREVPGSQPQHF. DNA for the CDR3: TGCGCCAGCAGAGAGGTTCCGGGCAGTCAGCCCCAGCATTTT.

This clonotype was detected many times. The rearrangement links TRBV6-7 to TRBJ1-6; tentatively, D is TRBD1 (5 bases). TRBV6-7 falls under the ORF class, with uncertain function. The CDR3 runs to 16 residues. The V gene lost 9 bases and the J gene lost 0 bases, with 15 bases spanning the gap. The CDR3 here is CARRDSRSSYNSPLHF. CDR3 in DNA: TGTGCCAGGAGGGACTCCAGGAGCTCCTATAATTCACCCCTCCACTTT.

Of note for this clonotype: The CDR3 does not close with the conserved phenylalanine or tryptophan, likely indicating a read error. No DNA is shown, since the ends of the CDR3 on it are uncertain; the CDR3 is the one TCRdb lists. The rearrangement links TRBV6-6 to TRBJ2-6. Per the germline V gene, CDR1 is MNHNY and CDR2 is SVGAGI (reference sequence). The CDR3 adds up to 8 amino acids, both ends counted. CDR3 protein: CASSSPDI.

This clonotype has just one count. DNA for the CDR3: TGTGCCAGCAGCTTAACAGGGCAATATGGCTACACCTTC. Protein: CASSLTGQYGYTF. The chain combines TRBV7-8 with TRBJ1-2; D is possibly TRBD1 (6 bases). Germline V gene data show CDR1 as SGHVS and CDR2 as FQNEAQ. Trimming shortened V by 2 bases and J by 5 bases, and 9 bases separated the two germline ends. The CDR3 is made up of 13 amino acids.

The J gene is TRBJ2-2, the V gene TRBV7-9; 10 nucleotides match TRBD1. Germline V lookup: CDR1 SEHNR, CDR2 FQNEAQ (reference sequence). There are 15 residues in the CDR3. V was clipped by 3 bases and J by 7 bases; unmatched bases: 5. The CDR3 DNA sequence: TGTGCCAGCAGCTTGCGCAGGACAGGGGGCGGGGAGCTGTTTTTT. Encoded protein: CASSLRRTGGGELFF.

In its sample, this clonotype was seen many times. The genes are TRBV7-3 and TRBJ1-1; D is unclear. From germline, CDR1 is SGHTA and CDR2 FQGTGA. V lost 0 bases and J 4 bases, leaving 9 bases between the germline ends. CDR3 length: 14 residues. In nucleotides, the CDR3 is TGTGCCAGCAGCTTAACAACGGGTAGCACTGAAGCTTTCTTT. This translates into CASSLTTGSTEAFF. The complete variable domain, with remaining parts taken from reference TRBV7-3 and TRBJ1-1, reads GAGVSQTPSNKVTEKGKYVELRCDPISGHTALYWYRQSLGQGPEFLIYFQGTGAADDSGLPNDRFFAVRPEGSVSTLKIQRTERGDSAVYLCASSLTTGSTEAFFGQGTRLTVV.

This clonotype was counted at least ten times. The V gene is TRBV27, the J gene TRBJ1-1, with D hard to call. Germline loops: CDR1 MNHEY, CDR2 SMNVEV (reference sequence). This CDR3 is 16 amino acids long. V lost 0 bases and J lost 1, with 12 bases in between. Written as DNA, the CDR3 is TGTGCCAGCAGTTTATCGTTTGGGGAGAGGAACACTGAAGCTTTCTTT. Translating gives CASSLSFGERNTEAFF.

The rearrangement links TRBV10-3 to TRBJ1-3, with TRBD1 matching over 7 bases. The CDR3 is 13 amino acids. Germline assignment: CDR1 ENHRY and CDR2 SYGVKD. Trimming cost V 2 bases and J 8 bases; bases outside gene matches: 3. CDR3 bases: TGTGCCATCAGTGAGACAGGGGTGGACACCATATATTTT. This sequence encodes CAISETGVDTIYF.

V usage is TRBV7-7 and J usage is TRBJ2-5; possibly TRBD1 for D (5 bases). The CDR3 runs 13 residues. The germline V and J ends were trimmed by 5 bases and 8 bases, with 15 bases remaining between them. Germline CDR1 is SSHAT and CDR2 is FNYEAQ (reference sequence). CDR3: CASSPNQGSTQYF. The CDR3 DNA reads TGTGCCAGCAGCCCAAATCAGGGTAGCACCCAGTACTTC. The whole variable domain, filled in from reference TRBV7-7 and TRBJ2-5, reads GAGVSQSPRYKVTKRGQDVTLRCDPISSHATLYWYQQALGQGPEFLTYFNYEAQPDKSGLPSDRFSAERPEGSISTLTIQRTEQRDSAMYRCASSPNQGSTQYFGPGTRLLVL.

This clonotype was counted many times. The chain recombines TRBV12-3 or TRBV12-4 with TRBJ2-2; 7 bases line up with TRBD1. The trim removed 5 bases at V and 5 bases at J, leaving 8 bases unmatched. The CDR3 sequence is 15 residues long. In DNA, the CDR3 is TGTGCCAGCAGTACAATCTCACAGGGGACCGGGGAGCTGTTTTTT. Translation gives CASSTISQGTGELFF.

The chain carries TRBV7-2 and TRBJ1-3; a weak D match, TRBD1 (5 bases). Germline V gives CDR1 SGHTA, CDR2 FQGNSA. Trimming removed 1 base from V and 4 bases from J, with 11 bases in between. The CDR3 extends over 15 amino acids. The CDR3 DNA reads as TGTGCCAGCAGCTTAGGTGGGGGACCGGGAAACACCATATATTTT. Its translation: CASSLGGGPGNTIYF.

This clonotype was seen many times. A read error may account for a junction end that differs from germline. The chain employs TRBV24-1 and TRBJ1-5, with a tentative D call TRBD1 (5 bases). From germline, CDR1 is KGHDR and CDR2 SFDVKD. This CDR3 comprises 13 residues. CDR3 residues: CAASAFGAKPQHF. DNA of the CDR3: TGTGCCGCCAGTGCATTTGGGGCGAAGCCCCAGCATTTT.

This clonotype was found a few times. At one of its ends the junction is not consistent with the germline gene, which may arise from a read error. The V call is TRBV7-7, the J call TRBJ2-3, with 10 bases aligning to TRBD2. The germline V gene has CDR1 SSHAT and CDR2 FNYEAQ (reference sequence). The CDR3 spans 15 residues. The CDR3 sequence is CASSIGTSEADTQYF. The CDR3 region has the DNA TGTGCTAGCAGCATCGGGACTAGCGAAGCAGATACGCAGTATTTT.

The chain employs TRBV12-3 or TRBV12-4 and TRBJ1-4; TRBD1 agrees at 9 bases. The CDR3 has 15 amino acids. V lost 4 bases to trimming and J lost 5 bases; unmatched junction nucleotides: 5. CDR3 sequence reads: CASSWPGQGNEKLFF. CDR3 coding DNA: TGTGCCAGCAGTTGGCCGGGACAGGGAAATGAAAAACTGTTTTTT.

This clonotype appeared many times. The chain is built from TRBV25-1 and TRBJ2-1, with D tentatively TRBD2 (6 bases). This CDR3 has 17 amino acids. Trimming left V 1 base short and J 4 bases short, with 17 bases between. Germline V lookup: CDR1 MGHDK, CDR2 SYGVNS. The CDR3 loop is CASSEFPGRDRYNEQFF. Written as DNA, the CDR3 is TGTGCCAGCAGTGAATTCCCGGGGCGGGACCGTTACAATGAGCAGTTCTTC.

This clonotype appeared many times. The genes are TRBV12-3 or TRBV12-4 and TRBJ2-5, with D unresolved. CDR3 length: 17 residues. V lost 2 bases and J 7 bases, leaving 23 bases between the germline ends. CDR3 sequence: CASSLLSDGFLPGTQYF. CDR3 DNA: TGTGCCAGCAGTTTACTGTCGGACGGATTCCTCCCCGGGACCCAGTACTTC.